This T cell receptor beta chain was sequenced in a study of blood T cell repertoires in COVID-19. Study overall: The United States, Italy and Spain supplied acute and convalescent COVID-19 samples.

CDR3 length: 16 residues. J lost 4 bases, V lost 5 bases, and 11 bases had no gene match. Germline CDR1 is WNHNN and CDR2 is SYGVQD (reference sequence). Produced via immunoSEQ multiplex PCR; TCRdb's table is partial and in-frame only. The data hold tens of thousands of clones, with over 80% observed a single time. This receptor was obtained from a human donor in a cohort sampled during active COVID-19. This chain links TRBV10-1 with TRBJ2-5; TRBD2 matches at 9 bases. Specimen: peripheral blood. The CDR3 reads CASSFVAGAPRETQYF. CDR3 nucleotides: TGCGCCAGCAGTTTCGTAGCGGGGGCGCCCAGAGAGACCCAGTACTTC.